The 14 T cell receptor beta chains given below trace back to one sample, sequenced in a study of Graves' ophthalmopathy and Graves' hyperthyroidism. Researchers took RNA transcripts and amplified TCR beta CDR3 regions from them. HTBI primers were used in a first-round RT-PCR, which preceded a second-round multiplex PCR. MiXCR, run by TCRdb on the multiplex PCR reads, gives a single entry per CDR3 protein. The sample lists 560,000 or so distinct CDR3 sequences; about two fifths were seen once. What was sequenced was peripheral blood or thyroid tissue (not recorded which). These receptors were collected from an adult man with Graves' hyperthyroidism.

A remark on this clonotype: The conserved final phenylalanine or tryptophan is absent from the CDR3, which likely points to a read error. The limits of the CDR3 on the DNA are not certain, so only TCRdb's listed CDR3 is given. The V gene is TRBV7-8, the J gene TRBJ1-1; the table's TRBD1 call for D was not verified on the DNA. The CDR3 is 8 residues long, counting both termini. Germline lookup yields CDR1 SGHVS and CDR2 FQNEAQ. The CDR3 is CASSSYDR.

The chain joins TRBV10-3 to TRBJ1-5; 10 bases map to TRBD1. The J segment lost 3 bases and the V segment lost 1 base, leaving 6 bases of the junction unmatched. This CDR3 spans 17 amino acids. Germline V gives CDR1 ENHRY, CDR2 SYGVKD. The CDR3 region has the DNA TGTGCCATCAGTGAGTGGGGGGACAGGGGAGTCAATCAGCCCCAGCATTTT. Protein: CAISEWGDRGVNQPQHF.

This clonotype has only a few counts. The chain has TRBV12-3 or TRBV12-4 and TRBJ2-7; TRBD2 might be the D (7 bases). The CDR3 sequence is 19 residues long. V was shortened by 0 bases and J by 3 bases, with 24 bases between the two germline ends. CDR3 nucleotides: TGTGCCAGCAGTTTAGCCAGTGGTCCTACTGCGGGGGCTTTCTACGAGCAGTACTTC. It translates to CASSLASGPTAGAFYEQYF.

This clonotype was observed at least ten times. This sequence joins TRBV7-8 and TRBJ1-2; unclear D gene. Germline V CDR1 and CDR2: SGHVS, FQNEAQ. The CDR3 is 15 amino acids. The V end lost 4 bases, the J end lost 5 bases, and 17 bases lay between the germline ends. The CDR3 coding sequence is TGTGCCAGCAGCTCCCGGGTCAGCTGGCCGTATGGCTACACCTTC. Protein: CASSSRVSWPYGYTF.

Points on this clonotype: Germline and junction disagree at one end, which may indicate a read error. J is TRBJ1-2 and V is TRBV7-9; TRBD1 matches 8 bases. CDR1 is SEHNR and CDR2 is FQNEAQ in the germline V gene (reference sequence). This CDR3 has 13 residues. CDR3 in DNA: TGTGCCAGCAGCCTGGACAGGGCCTATGGCTGCACCTTC. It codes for CASSLDRAYGCTF.

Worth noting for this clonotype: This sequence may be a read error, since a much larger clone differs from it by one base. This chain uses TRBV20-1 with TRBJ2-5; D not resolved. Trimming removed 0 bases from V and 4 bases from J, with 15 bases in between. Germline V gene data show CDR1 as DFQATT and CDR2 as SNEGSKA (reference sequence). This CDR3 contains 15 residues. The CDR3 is CSARDFEPQAETQYF. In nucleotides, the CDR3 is TGCAGTGCTAGAGATTTTGAACCCCAAGCAGAGACCCAGTACTTC.

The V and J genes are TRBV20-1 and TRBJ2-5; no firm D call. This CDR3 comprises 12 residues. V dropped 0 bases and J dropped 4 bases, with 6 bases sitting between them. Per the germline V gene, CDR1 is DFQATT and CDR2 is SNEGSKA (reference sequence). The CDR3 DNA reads TGCAGTGCTAGAGATTCTTTAGAGACCCAGTACTTC. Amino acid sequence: CSARDSLETQYF.

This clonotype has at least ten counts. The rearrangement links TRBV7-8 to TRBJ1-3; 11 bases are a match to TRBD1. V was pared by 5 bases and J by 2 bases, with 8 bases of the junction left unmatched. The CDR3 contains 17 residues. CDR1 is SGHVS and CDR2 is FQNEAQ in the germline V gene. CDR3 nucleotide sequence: TGTGCCAGCAGCCCCGGGGGGGGACAGGGGGCTGGAAACACCATATATTTT. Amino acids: CASSPGGGQGAGNTIYF. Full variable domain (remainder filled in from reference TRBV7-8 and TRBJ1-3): GAGVSQSPRYKVAKRGQDVALRCDPISGHVSLFWYQQALGQGPEFLTYFQNEAQLDKSGLPSDRFFAERPEGSVSTLKIQRTQQEDSAVYLCASSPGGGQGAGNTIYFGEGSWLTVV.

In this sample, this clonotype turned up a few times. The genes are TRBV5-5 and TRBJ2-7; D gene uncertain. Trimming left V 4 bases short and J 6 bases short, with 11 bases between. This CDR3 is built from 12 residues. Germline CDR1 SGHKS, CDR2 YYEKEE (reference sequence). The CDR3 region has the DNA TGTGCCAGCAGCGACGTGCCCGGCGAGCAGTACTTC. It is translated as CASSDVPGEQYF.

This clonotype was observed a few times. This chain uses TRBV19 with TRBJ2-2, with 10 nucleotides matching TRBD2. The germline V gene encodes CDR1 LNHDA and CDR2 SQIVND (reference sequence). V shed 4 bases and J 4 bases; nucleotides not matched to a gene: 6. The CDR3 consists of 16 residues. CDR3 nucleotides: TGTGCCAGTAGTACCTCTAGCGGGAGCCCCACCGGGGAGCTGTTTTTT. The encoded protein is CASSTSSGSPTGELFF.

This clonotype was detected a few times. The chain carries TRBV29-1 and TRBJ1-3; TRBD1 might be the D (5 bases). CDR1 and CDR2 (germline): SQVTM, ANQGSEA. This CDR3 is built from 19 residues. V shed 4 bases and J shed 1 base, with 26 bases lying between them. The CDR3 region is CSVGGTRNISHTSGNTIYF. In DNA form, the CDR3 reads TGCAGCGTTGGGGGGACCAGAAACATATCACATACTTCTGGAAACACCATATATTTT.

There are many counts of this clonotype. This CDR3 is CRGTSGEETQYF. For the CDR3, the DNA is TGCAGGGGGACTAGCGGGGAAGAGACCCAGTACTTC. The gene calls are TRBV20-1 and TRBJ2-5, with 13 bases fitting TRBD2. The V gene's germline CDR1 is DFQATT and CDR2 SNEGSKA (reference sequence). The CDR3 consists of 12 residues.

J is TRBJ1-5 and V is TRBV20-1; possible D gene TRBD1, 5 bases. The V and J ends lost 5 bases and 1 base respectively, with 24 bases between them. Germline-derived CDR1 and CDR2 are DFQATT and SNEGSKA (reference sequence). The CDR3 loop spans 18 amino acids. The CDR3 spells CSAGALGRGARSNQPQHF. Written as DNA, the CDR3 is TGCAGTGCTGGAGCGCTCGGGAGGGGAGCAAGGAGCAATCAGCCCCAGCATTTT.

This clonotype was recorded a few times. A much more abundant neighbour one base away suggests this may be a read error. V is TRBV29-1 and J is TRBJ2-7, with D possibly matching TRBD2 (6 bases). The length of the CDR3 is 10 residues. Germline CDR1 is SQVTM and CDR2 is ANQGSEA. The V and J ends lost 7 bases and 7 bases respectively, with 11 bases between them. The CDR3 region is CSATLAEQYF. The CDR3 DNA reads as TGCAGCGCAACCCTAGCGGAGCAGTACTTC.